Listed below are T cell receptor beta chains from one sample, sequenced in a study of T-cell memory formation after mild COVID-19. A single record per CDR3 protein comes from TCRdb applying MiXCR to the 5' RACE reads. The table lists about 200,000 distinct CDR3 sequences, approximately 10% of them singletons, with 3% to 4.5% in the top ten. The sequenced material came from PBMCs or a T cell subset sorted from them (not recorded which). The receptors were gathered from a man aged 18 to 30 who had mild COVID-19 (a few samples of this study predate the infection). Cell type and time point are not known. The CDR3 runs from the conserved cysteine through the conserved F or W. A D gene is named only where the DNA matches it firmly. Part of the rows lack a size; the others show once, few, many or a class for expanded clones.

.	TRBV7-9	TRBJ2-1	.	CASSSVRGKDEQFF	TGTGCCAGCAGCTCCGTTAGGGGGAAGGATGAGCAGTTCTTC
.	TRBV11-1	TRBJ2-1	.	CASSHDEGQFF	TGTGCCAGCAGCCACGACGAGGGGCAGTTCTTC
few	TRBV5-1	TRBJ1-4	.	CASSLDIGDEKLFF	TGCGCCAGCAGCTTAGACATCGGGGATGAAAAACTGTTTTTT
.	TRBV29-1	TRBJ2-1	.	CSVPVGSNIYNEQFF	TGCAGCGTCCCTGTGGGGTCCAACATCTACAATGAGCAGTTCTTC
.	TRBV29-1	TRBJ2-3	TRBD2	CSVPSGGGTDTQYF	TGCAGCGTCCCGAGCGGGGGTGGCACAGATACGCAGTATTTT
few	TRBV7-9	TRBJ2-3	.	CASNSNEGGGLRADTQYF	TGTGCCAGCAACTCGAATGAGGGGGGGGGACTTCGGGCAGATACGCAGTATTTT
many	TRBV24-1	TRBJ2-3	.	CATRDTDTQYF	TGTGCCACCAGGGATACAGATACGCAGTATTTT
few	TRBV6-6	TRBJ1-6	.	CASQREFEGGPLHF	TGTGCCAGCCAAAGGGAGTTCGAGGGTGGGCCCCTCCACTTT
few	TRBV6-5	TRBJ1-2	.	CASSYTIGAGYGYTF	TGTGCCAGCAGTTACACGATAGGGGCGGGCTATGGCTACACCTTC
few	TRBV3-1	TRBJ1-1	.	CASSQDRGRTEAFF	TGTGCCAGCAGCCAAGATAGGGGTAGAACTGAAGCTTTCTTT
few	TRBV7-9	TRBJ1-3	.	CASSRRGSGNTIYF	TGTGCCAGCAGCCGTCGGGGCTCTGGAAACACCATATATTTT
few	TRBV5-1	TRBJ2-5	.	CASSQEGGGETQYF	TGCGCCAGCAGCCAAGAGGGGGGCGGAGAGACCCAGTACTTC
few	TRBV4-3	TRBJ2-1	.	CASSQDGRIPTNEQFF	TGCGCCAGCAGCCAAGATGGAAGGATCCCAACGAATGAGCAGTTCTTC
.	TRBV3-1	TRBJ2-3	.	CASSQGGFPTDTQYF	TGTGCCAGCAGCCAAGGGGGGTTTCCCACAGATACGCAGTATTTT
few	TRBV6-1	TRBJ1-4	.	CASSEIGPGSREKLFF	TGTGCCAGCAGTGAAATAGGACCGGGGTCCCGGGAAAAACTGTTTTTT
many	TRBV5-1	TRBJ2-5	TRBD2	CASSYTAGGQETQYF	TGCGCCAGCAGCTATACAGCGGGGGGACAAGAGACCCAGTACTTC